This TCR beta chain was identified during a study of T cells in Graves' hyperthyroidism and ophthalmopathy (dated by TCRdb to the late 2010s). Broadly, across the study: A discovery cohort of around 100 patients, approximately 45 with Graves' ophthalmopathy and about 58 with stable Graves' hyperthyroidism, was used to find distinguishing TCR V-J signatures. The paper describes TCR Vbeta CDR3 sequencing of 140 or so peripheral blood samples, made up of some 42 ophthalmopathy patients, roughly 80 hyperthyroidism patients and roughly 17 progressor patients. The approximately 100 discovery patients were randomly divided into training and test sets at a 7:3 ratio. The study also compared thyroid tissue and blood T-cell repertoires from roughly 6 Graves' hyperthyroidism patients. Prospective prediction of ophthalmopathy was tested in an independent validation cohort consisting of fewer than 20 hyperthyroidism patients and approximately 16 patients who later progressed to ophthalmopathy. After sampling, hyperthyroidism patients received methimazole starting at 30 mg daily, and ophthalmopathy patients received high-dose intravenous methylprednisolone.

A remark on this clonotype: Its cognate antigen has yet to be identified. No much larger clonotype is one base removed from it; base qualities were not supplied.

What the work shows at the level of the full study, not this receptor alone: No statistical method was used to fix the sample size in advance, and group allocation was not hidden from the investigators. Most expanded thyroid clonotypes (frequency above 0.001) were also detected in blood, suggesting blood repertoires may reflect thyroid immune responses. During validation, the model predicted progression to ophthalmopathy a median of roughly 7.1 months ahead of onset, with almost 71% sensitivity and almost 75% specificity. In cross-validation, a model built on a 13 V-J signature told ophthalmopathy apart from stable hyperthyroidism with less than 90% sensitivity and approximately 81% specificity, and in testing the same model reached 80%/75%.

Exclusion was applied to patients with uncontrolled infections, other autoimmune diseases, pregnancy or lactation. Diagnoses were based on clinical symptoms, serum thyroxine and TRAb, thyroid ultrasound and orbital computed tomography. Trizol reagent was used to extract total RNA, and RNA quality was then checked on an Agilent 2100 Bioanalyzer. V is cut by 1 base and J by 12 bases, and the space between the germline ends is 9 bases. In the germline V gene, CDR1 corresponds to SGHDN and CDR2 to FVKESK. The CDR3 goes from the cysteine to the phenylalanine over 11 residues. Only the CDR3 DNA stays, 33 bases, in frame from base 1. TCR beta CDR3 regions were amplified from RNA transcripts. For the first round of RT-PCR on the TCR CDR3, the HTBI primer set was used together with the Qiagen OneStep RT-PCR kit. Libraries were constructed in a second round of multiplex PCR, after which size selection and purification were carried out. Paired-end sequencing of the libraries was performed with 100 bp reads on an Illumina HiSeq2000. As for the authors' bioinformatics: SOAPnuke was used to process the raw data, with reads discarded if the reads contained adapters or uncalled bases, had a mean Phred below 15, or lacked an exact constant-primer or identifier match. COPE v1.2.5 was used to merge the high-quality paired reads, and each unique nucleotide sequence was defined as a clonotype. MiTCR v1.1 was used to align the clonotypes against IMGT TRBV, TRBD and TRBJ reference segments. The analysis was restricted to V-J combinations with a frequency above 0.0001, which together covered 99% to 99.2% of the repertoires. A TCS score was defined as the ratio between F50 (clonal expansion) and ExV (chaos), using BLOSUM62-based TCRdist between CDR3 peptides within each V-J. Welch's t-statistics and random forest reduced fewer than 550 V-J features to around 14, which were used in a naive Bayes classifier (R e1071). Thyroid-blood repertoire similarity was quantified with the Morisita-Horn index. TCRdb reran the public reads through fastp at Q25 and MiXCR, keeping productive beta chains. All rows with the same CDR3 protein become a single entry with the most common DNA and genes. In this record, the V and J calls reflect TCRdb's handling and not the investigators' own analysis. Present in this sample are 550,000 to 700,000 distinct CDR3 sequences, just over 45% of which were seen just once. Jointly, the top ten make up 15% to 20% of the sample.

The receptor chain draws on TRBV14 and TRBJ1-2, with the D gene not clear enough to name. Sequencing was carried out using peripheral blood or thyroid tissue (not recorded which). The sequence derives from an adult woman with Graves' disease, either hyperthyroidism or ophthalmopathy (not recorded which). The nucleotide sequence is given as TGTGCCAGCAGCCAAGGCACAGTGCACACCTTC. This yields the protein CASSQGTVHTF.